This T cell receptor beta chain was sequenced in a study of T cells in Graves' hyperthyroidism and ophthalmopathy. General study findings and limits: It was a median roughly six months before onset that the model predicted ophthalmopathy.

Between the trimmed V and J ends, which lost 6 bases and 2 bases, there was a span of 13 bases. The V gene's germline CDR1 is MNHNS and CDR2 SASEGT. The CDR3 runs 14 residues. TCR beta CDR3 region amplification was performed from RNA transcripts. In the first-round RT-PCR of the TCR CDR3, the HTBI primer set was used. One entry per CDR3 protein results from TCRdb running MiXCR on the multiplex PCR reads. The repertoire has hundreds of thousands of distinct CDR3 sequences, 20% of them found once; the top ten carry approximately 48%. About this clonotype: Its antigen is undetermined.

This clonotype was obtained from a man aged 35-49 years with Graves' ophthalmopathy. Sequenced: blood. The chain joins TRBV6-1 to TRBJ1-2, with a tentative D call TRBD1 (5 bases). This CDR3 is CASSRAPGNYGYTF. The CDR3 DNA sequence: TGTGCCAGCAGCCGAGCCCCAGGGAACTATGGCTACACCTTC.